These 25 T cell receptor beta chains originate from one sample sequenced in a study of regulatory T cells in long-lasting Graves disease. The time point is: persistent/refractory GD, antithyroid drugs over 5 years with positive TRAb. Extracted PBMC RNA gave rise to the TCR library. For TCR beta, libraries came from iRepertoire HTBI primers and Arm-PCR of CDR3 regions. TCRdb recomputed calls from the multiplex PCR reads with MiXCR, one row per CDR3 protein. The repertoire has 400,000 or so distinct CDR3 sequences, about a quarter of them found once; the top ten carry roughly a quarter. Material: peripheral blood mononuclear cells (PBMCs), obtained when the disease was refractory, from a patient treated with antithyroid drugs. The receptors originated from a female donor with Graves disease.

This clonotype was counted between two and nine times. The chain employs TRBV6-1 and TRBJ2-5; 12 bases line up with TRBD2. The CDR3 spans 17 residues. Germline CDR1 MNHNS, CDR2 SASEGT. The J segment lost 2 bases and the V segment lost 7 bases, leaving 11 bases of the junction unmatched. The CDR3 DNA reads as TGTGCCAGCACCCGACTAGCGGGAGATGTCCGGCAAGAGACCCAGTACTTC. Amino acid sequence: CASTRLAGDVRQETQYF.

This clonotype was detected only a few times. The chain links TRBV7-9 to TRBJ2-2, with a tentative D call TRBD1 (5 bases). V shed 2 bases and J shed 0 bases, with 10 bases lying between them. This CDR3 contains 16 residues. Germline loops: CDR1 SEHNR, CDR2 FQNEAQ (reference sequence). Written as DNA, the CDR3 is TGTGCCAGCAGCTTATCACAGGACCCGAACACCGGGGAGCTGTTTTTT. Translating gives CASSLSQDPNTGELFF.

In its sample, this clonotype was seen a few times. This chain uses TRBV20-1 with TRBJ1-3; D remains ambiguous. In germline, CDR1 is DFQATT, CDR2 SNEGSKA (reference sequence). This CDR3 contains 14 residues. Trimming stripped 0 bases from V and 2 bases from J, with 8 bases between. The CDR3 DNA follows: TGCAGTGCTAGAGATGCGACGGCTGGAAACACCATATATTTT. Translating gives CSARDATAGNTIYF.

This clonotype was observed at least ten times. V and J are TRBV2 and TRBJ1-5; 9 positions agree with TRBD1. This CDR3 region has 15 residues. Germline-derived CDR1 and CDR2 are SNHLY and FYNNEI. Trimming removed 5 bases from V and 1 base from J; junction bases left unmatched: 3. The CDR3 spells CASSRTGVSNQPQHF. CDR3 DNA sequence: TGTGCCAGCAGTCGGACAGGGGTGAGCAATCAGCCCCAGCATTTT.

In this sample, this clonotype turned up many times. This chain connects TRBV11-2 to TRBJ2-7, with 7 bases that match TRBD2. The trim removed 5 bases at V and 6 bases at J, leaving 7 bases unmatched. The CDR3 contains 13 residues. Germline assignment: CDR1 SGHAT and CDR2 FQNNGV. Here the CDR3 reads CASSNRGEGEQYF. The CDR3 region has the DNA TGTGCCAGCAGCAATAGAGGGGAGGGCGAGCAGTACTTC.

This clonotype was observed a handful of times. The gene calls are TRBV30 and TRBJ1-4; TRBD1 is a possible D gene (5 bases). The CDR3 spans 15 residues. CDR1 is GTSNPN and CDR2 is SVGIG in the germline V gene (reference sequence). The ends were cut back, 3 bases at V and 7 bases at J, with 18 bases in the middle. For the CDR3, the DNA is TGTGCCTGGAGCAATACCCACAGGAGGGGTGAAAAACTGTTTTTT. This sequence encodes CAWSNTHRRGEKLFF.

There are many counts of this clonotype. The V gene is TRBV25-1, the J gene TRBJ2-5; D is uncertain. CDR1 is MGHDK, CDR2 SYGVNS, per germline. The CDR3 is 11 amino acids. Trimming removed 7 bases from V and 3 bases from J, with 6 bases in between. The CDR3 protein is CASTGKETQYF. The CDR3 nucleotides are TGTGCCAGCACTGGGAAAGAGACCCAGTACTTC.

This clonotype has a count of ten or more. The V gene is TRBV9, the J gene TRBJ2-5, with D possibly TRBD2 on 6 matching bases. Germline V CDR1 and CDR2: SGDLS, YYNGEE. This CDR3 contains 14 residues. V was cut by 2 bases and J by 5 bases, with 13 bases left in between. CDR3 nucleotides: TGTGCCAGCAGCGTGGGGGGAGGATGGGAGACCCAGTACTTC. This gives the protein CASSVGGGWETQYF.

This clonotype was recorded at least ten times. The chain couples TRBV6-1 to TRBJ2-5; 13 bases agree with TRBD2. The J segment lost 0 bases and the V segment lost 6 bases, leaving 4 bases of the junction unmatched. Germline-derived CDR1 and CDR2 are MNHNS and SASEGT. The CDR3 consists of 16 residues. In nucleotides, the CDR3 is TGTGCCAGCAGGGGACTAGCGGGAACGTACCAAGAGACCCAGTACTTC. It codes for CASRGLAGTYQETQYF.

Here the CDR3 DNA reads TGTGCCAGCAGTGAATCAGCAGGGCGCCTTTATGGCTACACCTTC. Amino acids: CASSESAGRLYGYTF. This chain uses TRBV6-1 with TRBJ1-2; D possibly corresponds to TRBD1 (5 bases). Trimming pared 2 bases from V and 5 bases from J, leaving 15 bases between. From germline, CDR1 is MNHNS and CDR2 SASEGT. This CDR3 spans 15 amino acids.

This clonotype was counted between two and nine times. The chain couples TRBV6-1 to TRBJ2-7; the D gene is possibly TRBD2 (6 bases). The V gene's germline CDR1 is MNHNS and CDR2 SASEGT. V lost 6 bases, J lost 3 bases, and 15 bases lay in between. This CDR3 contains 14 residues. Here the CDR3 reads CASSPSGGIYEQYF. The CDR3 DNA reads as TGTGCCAGCAGCCCATCCGGAGGGATCTACGAGCAGTACTTC.

The J gene is TRBJ2-1, the V gene TRBV7-2; D is unclear. Germline V gives CDR1 SGHTA, CDR2 FQGNSA. V lost 5 bases, J lost 4 bases, and 15 bases lay in between. This CDR3 contains 15 residues. The DNA for the CDR3 is TGTGCCAGCAGCCTCGGCGTTGCTGGTTACAATGAGCAGTTCTTC. Amino acids: CASSLGVAGYNEQFF.

Concerning this clonotype: An end of the junction does not agree with germline; a read error may underlie this. The chain couples TRBV7-9 to TRBJ2-7; 7 bases align to TRBD1. Germline CDR1 reads SEHNR; CDR2 reads FQNEAQ (reference sequence). There are 15 residues in the CDR3. The CDR3 region has the DNA TGTGCCAGCAGCCCAATCGTAGGGGGCACCCACGAGCAGTGCTTC. Its protein is CASSPIVGGTHEQCF.

Only one count was recorded for this clonotype. This chain connects TRBV7-3 to TRBJ2-7, with 7 bases matching TRBD2. CDR1 SGHTA and CDR2 FQGTGA come from the germline V gene. The junction had 9 bases not matched to a gene; V was cut back by 5 bases and J by 2 bases. This CDR3 is 15 amino acids long. Here the CDR3 DNA reads TGTGCCAGCAGCCAAGCTGGGGGAGGGACCTACGAGCAGTACTTC. This codes for CASSQAGGGTYEQYF.

This clonotype was recorded at least ten times. The chain recombines TRBV6-1 with TRBJ1-6, with 9 positions matching TRBD1. Germline-derived CDR1 and CDR2 are MNHNS and SASEGT. Trimming took 6 bases from V and 7 from J; bases not matched to a gene: 4. There are 14 residues in the CDR3. The CDR3 bases are TGTGCCAGCAGAGCCGGGACAGGGAATTCACCCCTCCACTTT. The encoded protein is CASRAGTGNSPLHF.

This chain joins TRBV20-1 and TRBJ1-2; TRBD1 agrees at 9 bases. Losses at the gene ends were 0 bases for V and 4 bases for J; bases not matched to a gene: 12. Looked up from germline, CDR1 is DFQATT and CDR2 is SNEGSKA (reference sequence). The CDR3 sequence is 17 residues long. CDR3 residues: CSARDGTGGGLLYGYTF. The DNA of the CDR3 is TGCAGTGCTAGAGACGGCACAGGGGGCGGTCTACTCTATGGCTACACCTTC.

The chain employs TRBV20-1 and TRBJ2-4; 7 positions agree with TRBD2. With 4 bases clipped from V and 5 bases from J, the junction kept 11 bases outside the gene matches. Germline V CDR1 and CDR2: DFQATT, SNEGSKA (reference sequence). This CDR3 contains 15 residues. DNA for the CDR3: TGCAGTGCTACGGGACCAGCGGGGCAAGAAAACATTCAGTACTTC. Translated: CSATGPAGQENIQYF.

There are a few counts of this clonotype. CDR3 residues: CSARDSPGGDGYTF. CDR3 nucleotide sequence: TGCAGTGCTAGAGATTCCCCCGGGGGGGATGGCTACACCTTC. The chain carries TRBV20-1 and TRBJ1-2; a weak D match, TRBD1 (5 bases). CDR3 length equals 14 residues. The germline V gene encodes CDR1 DFQATT and CDR2 SNEGSKA (reference sequence). Trimming took off 0 bases at V and 6 bases at J, with 14 bases between the two ends.

This clonotype was seen a few times. The chain couples TRBV5-1 to TRBJ2-7; 7 bases match TRBD1. The junction had 12 bases not matched to a gene; V was cut back by 4 bases and J by 2 bases. Germline V gene lookup returns CDR1 SGHRS and CDR2 YFSETQ. The length of the CDR3 is 16 residues. In DNA form, the CDR3 reads TGCGCCAGCAGCCCAGGGACAGCCACCCGTACCTACGAGCAGTACTTC. Residues: CASSPGTATRTYEQYF.

The chain carries TRBV13 and TRBJ2-3; 12 nucleotides align to TRBD1. The trim removed 8 bases at V and 4 bases at J, leaving 10 bases unmatched. Germline V gives CDR1 PRHDT, CDR2 FYEKMQ (reference sequence). This CDR3 is built from 16 residues. CDR3 sequence (DNA): TGTGCCAGCCGAACGGACGGGACAGGGGGCCCAGATACGCAGTATTTT. Amino acid sequence: CASRTDGTGGPDTQYF.

This clonotype has a handful of counts. The J gene is TRBJ2-7, the V gene TRBV29-1; TRBD2 is a possible D gene (5 bases). The CDR3 runs to 14 residues. V was shortened by 6 bases and J by 6 bases, with 21 bases between the two germline ends. CDR1 is SQVTM, CDR2 ANQGSEA, per germline. CDR3 region: CSVIPGLAAGEQYF. Here the CDR3 DNA reads TGCAGCGTCATACCGGGCCTCGCTGCGGGCGAGCAGTACTTC.

The chain carries TRBV5-5 and TRBJ1-5; D possibly corresponds to TRBD1 (5 bases). The germline V gene has CDR1 SGHKS and CDR2 YYEKEE (reference sequence). The V and J ends lost 0 bases and 6 bases respectively, with 16 bases between them. CDR3 length equals 16 residues. CDR3 sequence (DNA): TGTGCCAGCAGCTTGGATGGGACTTCTTGGTTTCAGCCCCAGCATTTT. It is translated as CASSLDGTSWFQPQHF.

This clonotype showed up many times. This rearrangement joins TRBV20-1 to TRBJ2-5, with 9 bases identical to TRBD2. Unmatched junction bases numbered 4, after V lost 4 bases and J lost 1 base. The length of the CDR3 is 14 residues. Germline CDR1 is DFQATT and CDR2 is SNEGSKA (reference sequence). Here the CDR3 DNA reads TGCAGTGCTACCCAGACTAGCGGCCAAGAGACCCAGTACTTC. As protein: CSATQTSGQETQYF.

This clonotype was counted a few times. The V call is TRBV7-6, the J call TRBJ2-5, with 14 bases lining up with TRBD2. Germline CDR1 and CDR2: SGHVS and FNYEAQ. V was clipped by 5 bases and J by 4 bases; unmatched bases: 6. The CDR3 consists of 16 residues. The CDR3 region has the DNA TGTGCCAGCAGCCGCGGGACTAGCGGGAGTCCAGAGACCCAGTACTTC. Protein sequence: CASSRGTSGSPETQYF.

Comment on this clonotype: A much larger clone sits a single nucleotide away, making a read error possible. The chain uses TRBV28 and TRBJ1-1; D call uncertain. Looked up from germline, CDR1 is MDHEN and CDR2 is SYDVKM. There are 14 residues in the CDR3. Here the CDR3 DNA reads TGTGCCAGCAGTCCCCAAACTCAGAACACTGGAGCTTTCTTT. It codes for CASSPQTQNTGAFF.